This T cell receptor beta chain was identified in a study of neurological immune-mediated disorders (dated by TCRdb to between 2017 and 2020). Some background on the complete study: The study compared peripheral blood TCR-beta repertoires of HTLV-I-associated myelopathy (HAM/TSP) patients, multiple sclerosis patients and healthy controls using UMI-based sequencing. Longitudinal samples, technical triplicates and paired sorted CD4+ and CD8+ T-cell subsets, alongside PBMC samples, were included among the 106 TCR-beta libraries. The cohort was made up of approximately 69 subjects, consisting of some 14 HAM/TSP patients, roughly 35 multiple sclerosis patients and around 20 healthy controls.

CDR1 and CDR2 were assigned from the germline V gene (reference sequence) as DFQATT and SNEGSKA. Trimming costs V 0 bases and J 2 bases, and their ends lie 10 bases apart. The CDR3 measures 15 amino acids from cysteine to phenylalanine. This entry keeps only the CDR3 DNA: 45 bases, framed from base 1. For the unsorted PBMC libraries, 2 million PBMCs were stored in RNAlater at -80 degrees C until RNA extraction and were used to generate the libraries. Peripheral blood was subjected to Ficoll-Hypaque density gradient centrifugation to isolate PBMCs, which were then cryopreserved in liquid nitrogen. cDNA synthesis used template-switch 5'RACE with a primer carrying a 10-nucleotide random unique molecular identifier tagging each TCR transcript. Each sequencing run produced over 160 million TCR-beta sequences covering 15-18 subjects. Total RNA was extracted with the RNeasy kit. The KAPA Real-time Library Amplification kit was used to amplify TCR-beta VDJ regions with primers targeting the TCR constant region and the 5'RACE anchor. A first PCR added sample indexes and Illumina adaptors, and a second PCR then raised library yield. The roughly 650 bp TCR product was size-selected on a 2% E-gel SizeSelection system after Ampure bead purification. Before pooling, library quality was assessed on a Bioanalyzer, concentration was determined with Qubit, and library quantification was performed with the Kapa Library Quantification kit. Libraries were sequenced paired-end 2 x 150 bp on an Illumina HiSeq 2500. To increase sequence diversity, roughly 23-30% phiX was spiked into each library pool. The authors processed their data as follows. The UMI-based MiGEC pipeline processed quality-filtered reads and removed over 75% of raw TCR sequences during error correction. IMGT germline references were used for aligning VDJ genes, and each clonotype was defined as a unique CDR3 amino acid sequence together with its V-J genes. Clonal expansion, Shannon diversity and CDR3 relatedness were evaluated with VDJtools (CalcPairwiseDistances, ClusterSamples), while phylogenetic trees were built in CLCbio workbench. A clone was classed as expanded if it had 8 or more unique UMIs, a cutoff based on coefficient-of-variation modelling across technical triplicates. TCRdb's own reprocessing of the public reads used fastp at Q25 and MiXCR and kept productive beta chains. Under each unique CDR3 protein, matching rows form one entry showing the most common genes and DNA. TCRdb's processing, not the authors', yielded these V and J calls. The sample table contains tens of thousands of distinct CDR3 sequences; only one count was recorded for about an eighth of them. About 10% of the sample lies in the top ten.

This clonotype was picked up many times. Its antigen is still unknown. No base quality information exists; no much larger clone differs at one position. General conclusions and limits of the study: TCR clonal expansion was greatest in HAM/TSP patients and smallest in MS patients, who ranked below even healthy controls. No identical CDR3 amino acid sequences were found to be shared among expanded clones across subjects, suggesting that TCR-beta repertoires were private in all groups.

The V and J genes are TRBV20-1 and TRBJ2-2; perhaps TRBD2 is the D gene, with 5 bases matching. The sequence was collected from a woman aged 55-70 years with HTLV-1-associated myelopathy (HAM/TSP). The specimen was PBMCs. Here is the DNA: TGCAGTGCTAGAGATCAGCGGCTTAACACCGGGGAGCTGTTTTTT. Translated, this gives CSARDQRLNTGELFF.